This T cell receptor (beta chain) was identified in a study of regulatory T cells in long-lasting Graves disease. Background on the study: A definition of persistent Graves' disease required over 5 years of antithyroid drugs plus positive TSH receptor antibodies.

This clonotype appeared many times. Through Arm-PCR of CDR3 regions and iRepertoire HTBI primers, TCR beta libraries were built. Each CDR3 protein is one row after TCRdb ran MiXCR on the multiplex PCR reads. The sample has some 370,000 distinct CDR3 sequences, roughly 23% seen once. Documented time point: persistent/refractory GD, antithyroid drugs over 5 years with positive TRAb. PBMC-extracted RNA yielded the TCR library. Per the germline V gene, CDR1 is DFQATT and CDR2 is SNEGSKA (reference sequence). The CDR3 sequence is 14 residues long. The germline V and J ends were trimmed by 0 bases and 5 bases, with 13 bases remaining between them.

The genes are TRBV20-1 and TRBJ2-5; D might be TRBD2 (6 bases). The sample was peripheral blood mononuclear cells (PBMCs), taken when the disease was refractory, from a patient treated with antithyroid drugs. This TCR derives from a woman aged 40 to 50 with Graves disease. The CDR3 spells CSARESRGRETQYF. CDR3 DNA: TGCAGTGCTAGAGAGAGTAGAGGGAGGGAGACCCAGTACTTC.